This T cell receptor (beta chain) was found in a study of cytomegalovirus exposure and HLA in healthy donors. The wider study: Approximately 85 million unique TCRs from HLA-typed donors were held in an early release of data.

Germline values: CDR1 MDHEN, CDR2 SYDVKM. The CDR3 is made up of 16 amino acids. With 7 bases clipped from V and 4 bases from J, the junction kept 14 bases outside the gene matches. General observations from the study: Roughly even sequencing depth across donors was the assumption behind the presence/absence analyses. Fewer N-insertions than the roughly 670-donor mean were reportedly shown by an Asian-associated ancestry cluster in a later analysis. Using the classifier, cytomegalovirus status was reportedly diagnosed with high specificity and sensitivity.

Comment on this clone: Its matching antigen is unknown.

Use of 60 Vbeta and 13 Jbeta primers characterized the PCR. Measured with immunoSEQ multiplex PCR; TCRdb has only the in-frame clones, and not every one. This repertoire shows around 200,000 clones, roughly 87% found once; its top ten account for 1.6%. This TCR came from a man aged 45-65 years in good health and CMV-seronegative. The rearrangement uses TRBV28 and TRBJ2-5, with 8 nucleotides matching TRBD1. Sequenced: PBMCs. The CDR3 loop reads CASTIGTGRVRETQYF. In DNA, the CDR3 is TGTGCCAGCACTATAGGGACAGGCCGGGTGAGAGAGACCCAGTACTTC.